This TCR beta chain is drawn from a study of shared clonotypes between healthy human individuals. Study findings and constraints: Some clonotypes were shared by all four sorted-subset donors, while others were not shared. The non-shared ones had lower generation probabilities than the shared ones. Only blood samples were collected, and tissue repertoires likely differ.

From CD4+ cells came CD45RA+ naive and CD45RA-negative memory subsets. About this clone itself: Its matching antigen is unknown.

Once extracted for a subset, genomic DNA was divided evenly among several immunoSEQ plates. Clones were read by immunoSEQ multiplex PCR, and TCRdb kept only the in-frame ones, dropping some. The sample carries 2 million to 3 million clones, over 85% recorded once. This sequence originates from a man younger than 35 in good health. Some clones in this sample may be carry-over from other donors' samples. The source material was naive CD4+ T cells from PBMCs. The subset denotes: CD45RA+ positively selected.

In DNA form, the CDR3 reads TGTGCCAGCAGCCTGCTCGGGACAGGGACGAACACTGAAGCTTTCTTT. Residues: CASSLLGTGTNTEAFF. The chain couples TRBV14 to TRBJ1-1; 9 positions agree with TRBD1. CDR3 length: 16 residues. Germline loops: CDR1 SGHDN, CDR2 FVKESK. Trimming removed 4 bases from V and 1 base from J; junction bases left unmatched: 7.